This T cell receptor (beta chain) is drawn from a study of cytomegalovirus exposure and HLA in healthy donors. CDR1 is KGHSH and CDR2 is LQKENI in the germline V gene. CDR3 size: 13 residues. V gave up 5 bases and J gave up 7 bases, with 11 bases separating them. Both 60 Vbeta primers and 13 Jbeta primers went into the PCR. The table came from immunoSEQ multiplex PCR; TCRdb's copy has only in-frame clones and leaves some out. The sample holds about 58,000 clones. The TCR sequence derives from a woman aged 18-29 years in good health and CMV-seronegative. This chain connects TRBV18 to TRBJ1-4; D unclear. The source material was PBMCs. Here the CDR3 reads CASSEGRLEKLFF. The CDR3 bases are TGTGCCAGCTCAGAAGGTCGACTTGAAAAACTGTTTTTT.